A single sample is the source of the 30 T cell receptor beta chains below, sequenced in a study of CD8+CD57+ T cells in acquired aplastic anemia. Profiles of TCR beta VDJ and CDR3 were generated from a genomic DNA template. MiXCR, run by TCRdb on the reads, gives a single entry per CDR3 protein. The sample has about 110,000 distinct CDR3 sequences, under 60% seen once. The specimen sequenced was sorted CD4+, CD8+, or CD8+CD57+ T cells (not recorded which) from PBMCs. These receptors originate from a human donor in good health, serving as a control.

This clonotype was found a few times. The chain has TRBV25-1 and TRBJ1-2; possibly TRBD1 for D (6 bases). The CDR3 spans 16 residues. CDR1 is MGHDK and CDR2 is SYGVNS in the germline V gene. Trimming stripped 4 bases from V and 0 bases from J, with 15 bases between. The CDR3 bases are TGTGCCAGCAGTGGGGGGGGCGCCCTTTCTAACTATGGCTACACCTTC. It translates to CASSGGGALSNYGYTF.

The chain carries TRBV29-1 and TRBJ1-1; 8 nucleotides line up with TRBD1. The CDR3 sequence is 14 residues long. V gave up 3 bases and J gave up 6 bases; unmatched junction bases: 9. Looked up from germline, CDR1 is SQVTM and CDR2 is ANQGSEA. The CDR3 region is CSVEATTGGAEAFF. In DNA, the CDR3 is TGCAGCGTTGAGGCAACCACAGGGGGGGCTGAAGCTTTCTTT.

This clonotype was detected only once. The junction departs from the called germline gene at one end, perhaps through a read error. This chain uses TRBV2 with TRBJ1-1, with TRBD1 matching 7 bases. CDR3 length equals 14 residues. Germline V CDR1 and CDR2: SNHLY, FYNNEI. The CDR3 sequence is CASREGQLNTGAFF. DNA for the CDR3: TGTGCCAGCAGGGAGGGACAGCTGAACACTGGAGCTTTCTTT.

There are a few counts of this clonotype. This chain connects TRBV9 to TRBJ1-1; no clear D gene. The CDR3 is 14 amino acids. V lost 2 bases, J lost 2 bases, and 10 bases lay in between. Per germline, CDR1 SGDLS and CDR2 YYNGEE. The CDR3 bases are TGTGCCAGCAGCGTTCGGCCCTTCAACACTGAAGCTTTCTTT. Translated: CASSVRPFNTEAFF.

In this sample, this clonotype turned up many times. The chain employs TRBV20-1 and TRBJ1-5, with a possible D match to TRBD1 (6 bases). The CDR3 totals 18 residues. Trimming shortened V by 4 bases and J by 0 bases, and 22 bases separated the two germline ends. Germline values: CDR1 DFQATT, CDR2 SNEGSKA (reference sequence). CDR3 nucleotides: TGCAGTGCTAATGATCCAGGACAGAAAGTTAATAGCAATCAGCCCCAGCATTTT. Its protein product is CSANDPGQKVNSNQPQHF.

This clonotype came up many times. The rearrangement links TRBV7-8 to TRBJ2-1, with TRBD2 matching 7 bases. V gave up 5 bases and J gave up 2 bases; unmatched junction bases: 9. The germline gives CDR1 SGHVS, CDR2 FQNEAQ. The CDR3 extends over 16 amino acids. CDR3: CASSPAGEIPYNEQFF. CDR3 in DNA: TGTGCCAGCAGCCCGGCGGGAGAAATTCCCTACAATGAGCAGTTCTTC.

The rearrangement links TRBV9 to TRBJ2-2, with D possibly matching TRBD2 (6 bases). The CDR3 is 15 residues long. Germline V gene sequence: CDR1 SGDLS, CDR2 YYNGEE. V was cut by 4 bases and J by 2 bases, with 12 bases left in between. In DNA form, the CDR3 reads TGTGCCAGCAGCCCCGGGACTCAAAACACCGGGGAGCTGTTTTTT. Its protein product is CASSPGTQNTGELFF.

This clonotype occurred many times. V and J are TRBV20-1 and TRBJ2-3, with D perhaps matching TRBD2 (6 bases). The CDR3 runs to 15 residues. CDR1 is DFQATT and CDR2 is SNEGSKA in the germline V gene (reference sequence). V shed 3 bases and J shed 0 bases, with 13 bases lying between them. The DNA of the CDR3 is TGCAGTGCTAGCTCGAGCGGGCGTAGCACAGATACGCAGTATTTT. It translates to CSASSSGRSTDTQYF.

This clonotype was seen more than once but under ten times. The CDR3 protein is CASSETQSNSPLHF. CDR3 nucleotide sequence: TGCGCCAGCAGTGAGACGCAGAGTAATTCACCCCTCCACTTT. The chain uses TRBV10-2 and TRBJ1-6; no clear D gene. The CDR3 has 14 amino acids. Between the trimmed V and J ends, which lost 2 bases and 6 bases, there was a span of 8 bases. Germline lookup yields CDR1 WSHSY and CDR2 SAAADI.

This clonotype was seen many times. The chain uses TRBV27 and TRBJ1-2; D uncertain. The CDR3 length is 13 residues. Germline V gene lookup returns CDR1 MNHEY and CDR2 SMNVEV (reference sequence). The V and J ends lost 6 bases and 4 bases respectively, with 12 bases between them. CDR3 coding DNA: TGTGCCAGCAGCCTCGCCGGTAGCTATGGCTACACCTTC. Its translation: CASSLAGSYGYTF.

The genes are TRBV29-1 and TRBJ1-5; 7 bases agree with TRBD1. There are 13 residues in the CDR3. Trimming cost V 4 bases and J 2 bases; bases outside gene matches: 2. In germline, CDR1 is SQVTM, CDR2 ANQGSEA. CDR3 amino acids: CSVGQGGNQPQHF. CDR3 DNA sequence: TGCAGCGTTGGACAGGGTGGCAATCAGCCCCAGCATTTT.

There are a few counts of this clonotype. V gene TRBV19 combines with J gene TRBJ1-1; D uncertain. Germline V gene sequence: CDR1 LNHDA, CDR2 SQIVND (reference sequence). With 4 bases removed from V and 1 base from J, the gap between germline ends came to 13 bases. This CDR3 is 15 amino acids long. This chain's CDR3 is CASSNPGAGNTEAFF. The CDR3 DNA reads TGTGCCAGTAGTAACCCCGGAGCAGGGAACACTGAAGCTTTCTTT.

In its sample, this clonotype was seen many times. The chain joins TRBV9 to TRBJ2-3; 8 nucleotides align to TRBD2. This CDR3 has 19 residues. The V gene's germline CDR1 is SGDLS and CDR2 YYNGEE. V gave up 2 bases and J gave up 2 bases; unmatched junction bases: 16. CDR3 sequence reads: CASSVSPRSLADLTDTQYF. DNA of the CDR3: TGTGCCAGCAGCGTCTCCCCACGTTCACTAGCGGATCTCACAGATACGCAGTATTTT.

V usage is TRBV20-1 and J usage is TRBJ1-5, with 7 bases that match TRBD1. J lost 2 bases, V lost 5 bases, and 12 bases had no gene match. The CDR3 loop spans 16 amino acids. Per germline, CDR1 DFQATT and CDR2 SNEGSKA (reference sequence). The CDR3 loop is CSAPLRQGLGNQPQHF. CDR3 coding DNA: TGCAGTGCTCCTCTCCGACAGGGACTAGGCAATCAGCCCCAGCATTTT.

This sequence joins TRBV10-3 and TRBJ1-5; TRBD1 might be the D (5 bases). Trimming left V 10 bases short and J 7 bases short, with 8 bases between. Germline CDR1 reads ENHRY; CDR2 reads SYGVKD. This CDR3 contains 10 residues. Here the CDR3 DNA reads TGTGCCACAAGGGGACAGCCCCAGCATTTT. Protein sequence: CATRGQPQHF.

This clonotype appeared many times. J is TRBJ2-5 and V is TRBV24-1; 12 bases agree with TRBD2. V lost 3 bases and J lost 4; bases outside the gene matches: 5. Germline CDR1 and CDR2: KGHDR and SFDVKD. This CDR3 is 16 amino acids long. The CDR3 region has the DNA TGTGCCACCAGTGATCCACTAGCGGGGGGTTTAGAGACCCAGTACTTC. Its translation: CATSDPLAGGLETQYF.

CDR3 residues: CASSLARGAEAFF. The CDR3 region has the DNA TGTGCCAGCAGCTTAGCGCGAGGGGCTGAAGCTTTCTTT. This chain joins TRBV7-9 and TRBJ1-1; D possibly corresponds to TRBD1 (5 bases). Germline V gives CDR1 SEHNR, CDR2 FQNEAQ (reference sequence). Trimming left V 0 bases short and J 6 bases short, with 8 bases between. This CDR3 spans 13 amino acids. The variable domain in full, completed from reference TRBV7-9 and TRBJ1-1, reads DTGVSQNPRHKITKRGQNVTFRCDPISEHNRLYWYRQTLGQGPEFLTYFQNEAQLEKSRLLSDRFSAERPKGSFSTLEIQRTEQGDSAMYLCASSLARGAEAFFGQGTRLTVV.

This clonotype was detected a few times. This chain connects TRBV25-1 to TRBJ2-3, with 7 bases fitting TRBD2. Germline-derived CDR1 and CDR2 are MGHDK and SYGVNS. The CDR3 length is 12 residues. V gave up 5 bases and J gave up 6 bases; unmatched junction bases: 2. The CDR3 here is CASSQGGDTQYF. CDR3 nucleotides: TGTGCCAGCAGTCAGGGAGGGGATACGCAGTATTTT.

The chain employs TRBV9 and TRBJ1-2, with D tentatively TRBD1 (6 bases). Trimming shortened V by 5 bases and J by 2 bases, and 10 bases separated the two germline ends. From germline, CDR1 is SGDLS and CDR2 YYNGEE. CDR3 size: 13 residues. CDR3 sequence: CASSYDRNYGYTF. The DNA of the CDR3 is TGTGCCAGCAGTTACGACAGGAACTATGGCTACACCTTC.

The chain is built from TRBV10-3 and TRBJ1-5; D might be TRBD1 (5 bases). The CDR3 is made up of 13 amino acids. Trimming left V 6 bases short and J 5 bases short, with 11 bases between. Germline CDR1 ENHRY, CDR2 SYGVKD. CDR3: CAISGHVDQPQHF. CDR3 bases: TGTGCCATCAGCGGACACGTCGATCAGCCCCAGCATTTT.

This clonotype has ten or more counts. This chain links TRBV7-2 with TRBJ2-1, with a weak D call TRBD1 (5 bases). V was pared by 8 bases and J by 2 bases, with 13 bases between. The length of the CDR3 is 14 residues. Looked up from germline, CDR1 is SGHTA and CDR2 is FQGNSA. The CDR3 sequence is CASRSADTYNEQFF. DNA of the CDR3: TGTGCCAGCCGCTCGGCGGACACCTACAATGAGCAGTTCTTC. Full variable domain (outside the CDR3, taken from reference TRBV7-2 and TRBJ2-1): GAGVSQSPSNKVTEKGKDVELRCDPISGHTALYWYRQSLGQGLEFLIYFQGNSAPDKSGLPSDRFSAERTGGSVSTLTIQRTQQEDSAVYLCASRSADTYNEQFFGPGTRLTVL.

V usage is TRBV9 and J usage is TRBJ2-1; tentative D call: TRBD1 (6 bases). This CDR3 has 15 amino acids. The germline V and J ends were trimmed by 0 bases and 2 bases, with 9 bases remaining between them. The germline V gene has CDR1 SGDLS and CDR2 YYNGEE. The CDR3 region is CASSVEGDPYNEQFF. CDR3 in DNA: TGTGCCAGCAGCGTAGAGGGGGACCCCTACAATGAGCAGTTCTTC.

This clonotype was detected only once. The chain carries TRBV15 and TRBJ2-1; no firm D call. Germline loops: CDR1 LNHNV, CDR2 YYDKDF (reference sequence). The CDR3 is 13 residues long. V was trimmed by 0 bases and J by 3 bases, leaving 3 bases between them. This CDR3 reads CATSRDGYNEQFF. The CDR3 region has the DNA TGTGCCACCAGCAGAGACGGCTACAATGAGCAGTTCTTC.

This clonotype showed up just once. The chain recombines TRBV14 with TRBJ2-1; D is unclear. The CDR3 consists of 13 residues. Germline assignment: CDR1 SGHDN and CDR2 FVKESK. V lost 4 bases to trimming and J lost 12 bases, with 16 bases between them. CDR3 bases: TGTGCCAGCAGCCGTGGTAGTGGACCAAGGCAGTTCTTC. Its protein is CASSRGSGPRQFF.

This clonotype was seen many times. This chain uses TRBV6-4 with TRBJ2-3; 7 bases align to TRBD2. The V segment lost 2 bases and the J segment 7 bases; nucleotides outside the gene matches: 3. This CDR3 has 13 amino acids. The germline CDR1 and CDR2 sequences are MRHNA and SNTAGT. CDR3 coding DNA: TGTGCCAGCAGTGACCTGCGGGGGAATACGCAGTATTTT. This gives the protein CASSDLRGNTQYF.

With regard to this clonotype: The DNA is left out, because the CDR3 cannot be placed on it with certainty; the CDR3 is given as TCRdb lists it. The chain employs TRBV25-1 and TRBJ2-7; no check of the table's D call, TRBD1, against the DNA was made. The CDR3 adds up to 17 amino acids, both ends counted. CDR1 is MGHDK and CDR2 is SYGVNS in the germline V gene. The CDR3 protein is CACSASRQGSTSYEQYF.

The rearrangement joins TRBV20-1 to TRBJ1-2; D is unclear. Trimming took 3 bases from V and 4 from J, leaving 9 bases between them. Germline lookup yields CDR1 DFQATT and CDR2 SNEGSKA (reference sequence). The CDR3 loop spans 12 amino acids. CDR3 bases: TGCAGTGCTAGCATGCCCTCCTATGGCTACACCTTC. It codes for CSASMPSYGYTF.

The chain is built from TRBV2 and TRBJ2-1; 12 bases agree with TRBD2. Trimming at V came to 6 bases and at J to 7 bases, leaving 4 bases not matched to a gene. The length of the CDR3 is 14 residues. Per germline, CDR1 SNHLY and CDR2 FYNNEI. CDR3 coding DNA: TGTGCCAGCAGAGGACTAGCGGGAAGAAATGAGCAGTTCTTC. It encodes CASRGLAGRNEQFF.

The sample holds many counts of this clonotype. The chain couples TRBV20-1 to TRBJ1-1; D is undetermined. The V gene lost 2 bases and the J gene lost 7 bases, with 17 bases spanning the gap. The CDR3 extends over 14 amino acids. CDR1 and CDR2 from the germline V gene are DFQATT and SNEGSKA (reference sequence). The CDR3 here is CSARPSSAAYEAFF. The CDR3 nucleotides read TGCAGTGCTAGACCCTCGTCGGCCGCTTATGAAGCTTTCTTT.

The rearrangement links TRBV15 to TRBJ2-7; 10 positions match TRBD1. V dropped 7 bases and J dropped 5; count of bases not matched to a gene: 5. The CDR3 covers 13 residues. The germline gives CDR1 LNHNV, CDR2 YYDKDF (reference sequence). CDR3 in amino acids: CATTPGQGDEQYF. CDR3 nucleotides: TGTGCCACCACTCCCGGACAGGGGGACGAGCAGTACTTC.